The 21 T cell receptor beta chains below all came from one sample that was sequenced in a study of blood T cell repertoires in COVID-19 (dated by TCRdb to about 2020). Library preparation was by the immunoSEQ multiplex PCR assay. As stored in TCRdb, this immuneACCESS dataset retains in-frame rearrangements with V and J assigned. A fraction of the clones does not appear; measured against another copy, unresolved V genes explain less than half of the discrepancy, and the remainder lacks a known reason. The sample table holds some 73,000 clones, of which about 89% were seen once. Clones ranked in the top ten supply about 12% of the sample. Source material: peripheral blood. The receptors come from a woman aged 55-75 years with acute or convalescent COVID-19.

The V and J genes are TRBV5-1 and TRBJ1-3; no firm D call. The CDR3 runs to 17 residues. Germline assignment: CDR1 SGHRS and CDR2 YFSETQ. The V and J ends lost 1 base and 0 bases respectively, with 14 bases between them. CDR3 DNA: TGCGCCAGCAGCTTGAACGGGAACCAACCCTCTGGAAACACCATATATTTT. Its translation is CASSLNGNQPSGNTIYF. The complete variable domain, with remaining parts taken from reference TRBV5-1 and TRBJ1-3, reads KAGVTQTPRYLIKTRGQQVTLSCSPISGHRSVSWYQQTPGQGLQFLFEYFSETQRNKGNFPGRFSGRQFSNSRSEMNVSTLELGDSALYLCASSLNGNQPSGNTIYFGEGSWLTVV.

The chain recombines TRBV11-3 with TRBJ2-2; D is unclear. The V and J ends lost 3 bases and 3 bases respectively, with 8 bases between them. CDR3 length: 14 residues. Germline CDR1 SGHNT, CDR2 YENEEA. The CDR3: CASSFRSYTGELFF. DNA for the CDR3: TGTGCCAGCAGCTTTAGAAGTTACACCGGGGAGCTGTTTTTT.

This sequence joins TRBV4-2 and TRBJ2-2; 9 nucleotides match TRBD2. This CDR3 comprises 18 residues. V was pared by 0 bases and J by 4 bases, with 9 bases of the junction left unmatched. Germline V gene data show CDR1 as LGHNA and CDR2 as YNFKEQ. The chain's CDR3 is CASSQDRLAARGTGELFF. CDR3 nucleotide sequence: TGTGCCAGCAGCCAAGATAGACTAGCGGCCCGGGGCACCGGGGAGCTGTTTTTT.

This clone appeared once. V gene TRBV18 combines with J gene TRBJ1-3, with D perhaps matching TRBD1 (6 bases). Per the germline V gene, CDR1 is KGHSH and CDR2 is LQKENI. The CDR3 length is 16 residues. V lost 2 bases, J lost 2 bases, and 13 bases lay in between. CDR3 sequence reads: CASSPSQGVTGNTIYF. The DNA for the CDR3 is TGTGCCAGCTCACCATCACAGGGCGTTACTGGAAACACCATATATTTT.

This clone has more than one count but fewer than ten. V and J are TRBV3-1 (or the pseudogene TRBV3-2) and TRBJ2-2; weak D call: TRBD2 (6 bases). This CDR3 contains 17 residues. V lost 4 bases and J lost 5, with 20 bases in between. CDR1 LGHDT and CDR2 YNNKEL come from the germline V gene (reference sequence). DNA for the CDR3: TGTGCCAGCAGCCCCCCCGTTGCGGGGATCCTGACCGGGGAGCTGTTTTTT. It is translated as CASSPPVAGILTGELFF.

The V call is TRBV4-1, the J call TRBJ1-6; D remains ambiguous. Germline V gene data show CDR1 as MGHRA and CDR2 as YSYEKL. The CDR3 covers 11 residues. The V and J ends lost 8 bases and 9 bases respectively, with 8 bases between them. The CDR3 DNA is TGCGCCAGCTCGCCCAGTTCACCCCTCCACTTT. Amino acids: CASSPSSPLHF.

The chain is built from TRBV5-1 and TRBJ2-2; 13 nucleotides match TRBD2. The CDR3 sequence is 16 residues long. Germline lookup yields CDR1 SGHRS and CDR2 YFSETQ. V gave up 1 base and J gave up 5 bases; unmatched junction bases: 2. The CDR3 DNA reads as TGCGCCAGCAGCTTGCTGACTAGCGGGGGGACCGGGGAGCTGTTTTTT. Residues: CASSLLTSGGTGELFF. Complete variable domain (other parts from reference TRBV5-1 and TRBJ2-2): KAGVTQTPRYLIKTRGQQVTLSCSPISGHRSVSWYQQTPGQGLQFLFEYFSETQRNKGNFPGRFSGRQFSNSRSEMNVSTLELGDSALYLCASSLLTSGGTGELFFGEGSRLTVL.

The chain carries TRBV5-1 and TRBJ2-2, with 10 bases matching TRBD2. With 3 bases clipped from V and 3 bases from J, the junction kept 2 bases outside the gene matches. The germline V gene has CDR1 SGHRS and CDR2 YFSETQ. The CDR3 totals 15 residues. This chain's CDR3 is CASSYGLADTGELFF. The DNA for the CDR3 is TGCGCCAGCAGCTACGGACTAGCGGACACCGGGGAGCTGTTTTTT.

This chain joins TRBV6-6 and TRBJ1-6; the D gene is possibly TRBD1 (5 bases). V shed 0 bases and J shed 5 bases, with 8 bases lying between them. Looked up from germline, CDR1 is MNHNY and CDR2 is SVGAGI (reference sequence). The CDR3 has 15 residues. DNA for the CDR3: TGTGCCAGCAGTTACTCAGGAGGGGATAATTCACCCCTCCACTTT. Residues: CASSYSGGDNSPLHF.

Relative to its sample, this clone is medium-sized. The chain uses TRBV10-1 and TRBJ2-2, with 9 bases lining up with TRBD1. Germline V gene lookup returns CDR1 WNHNN and CDR2 SYGVQD (reference sequence). The CDR3 has 14 amino acids. The V and J ends lost 6 bases and 3 bases, in that order; junction bases with no gene match: 2. CDR3 sequence reads: CASSRDRDTGELFF. In DNA, the CDR3 is TGCGCCAGCAGCCGGGACAGGGACACCGGGGAGCTGTTTTTT.

This rearrangement joins TRBV5-4 to TRBJ2-3, with a possible D match to TRBD2 (6 bases). V was cut by 6 bases and J by 4 bases, with 21 bases left in between. The germline gives CDR1 SGHNT, CDR2 YYREEE (reference sequence). CDR3 length: 16 amino acids. CDR3 bases: TGTGCCAGCAACGAGTACGGGACCCCGGGGGCAGATACGCAGTATTTT. Its translation is CASNEYGTPGADTQYF.

As for this clone: Other nucleotide sequences from this sample produce the same CDR3. The rearrangement links TRBV18 to TRBJ2-1; D perhaps matches TRBD1 (5 bases). V was cut by 3 bases and J by 0 bases, with 6 bases left in between. This CDR3 is built from 14 residues. Germline CDR1 and CDR2: KGHSH and LQKENI. CDR3 sequence (DNA): TGTGCCAGCTCACCCAGGGACTCCTACAATGAGCAGTTCTTC. Amino acids: CASSPRDSYNEQFF.

The chain joins TRBV19 to TRBJ1-5; 12 bases are a match to TRBD1. CDR3 length equals 16 residues. V was clipped by 7 bases and J by 4 bases; unmatched bases: 8. Per the germline V gene, CDR1 is LNHDA and CDR2 is SQIVND (reference sequence). The CDR3 DNA reads TGTGCCAGTAAGGGACAGGGGGCGACCGGGAATCAGCCCCAGCATTTT. Its translation is CASKGQGATGNQPQHF. Combining the CDR3 with reference TRBV19 and TRBJ1-5 gives the whole variable domain DGGITQSPKYLFRKEGQNVTLSCEQNLNHDAMYWYRQDPGQGLRLIYYSQIVNDFQKGDIAEGYSVSREKKESFPLTVTSAQKNPTAFYLCASKGQGATGNQPQHFGDGTRLSIL.

The chain carries TRBV5-4 and TRBJ2-7; 11 bases line up with TRBD2. This CDR3 contains 15 residues. Germline CDR1 SGHNT, CDR2 YYREEE (reference sequence). V gave up 4 bases and J gave up 3 bases; unmatched junction bases: 6. CDR3 in amino acids: CASSALLAGVYEQYF. The CDR3 DNA reads as TGTGCCAGCAGCGCTCTACTAGCGGGGGTCTACGAGCAGTACTTC.

The V call is TRBV5-1, the J call TRBJ1-2, with D tentatively TRBD1 (5 bases). CDR1 is SGHRS, CDR2 YFSETQ, per germline. V lost 2 bases, J lost 1 base, and 18 bases lay in between. The CDR3 length is 17 residues. The DNA of the CDR3 is TGCGCCAGCAGCTTAACTTACAGGACCGTAGTTAACTATGGCTACACCTTC. This codes for CASSLTYRTVVNYGYTF.

The gene calls are TRBV6-5 and TRBJ2-3, with TRBD2 matching 9 bases. V gave up 6 bases and J gave up 0 bases; unmatched junction bases: 4. The germline gives CDR1 MNHEY, CDR2 SVGAGI. This CDR3 is 15 amino acids long. The CDR3 spells CASRGGGVSTDTQYF. In DNA form, the CDR3 reads TGTGCCAGCAGAGGCGGGGGGGTTAGCACAGATACGCAGTATTTT.

This chain uses TRBV24-1 with TRBJ2-1; unclear D gene. The CDR3 loop spans 12 amino acids. The germline V and J ends were trimmed by 0 bases and 7 bases, with 3 bases remaining between them. Looked up from germline, CDR1 is KGHDR and CDR2 is SFDVKD. Here the CDR3 DNA reads TGTGCCACCAGTGATTTGGAGAATGAGCAGTTCTTC. Its protein product is CATSDLENEQFF.

The chain joins TRBV29-1 to TRBJ2-5, with TRBD2 identical over 10 bases. J gave up 4 bases and V 6 bases, and 5 bases lay outside the gene matches. Germline V gives CDR1 SQVTM, CDR2 ANQGSEA. The CDR3 length is 13 residues. CDR3 bases: TGCAGCGTAGGAAGCGGGGGGGTAGAGACCCAGTACTTC. Encoded protein: CSVGSGGVETQYF.

The chain combines TRBV19 with TRBJ1-5; unclear D gene. Trimming took off 5 bases at V and 0 bases at J, with 11 bases between the two ends. The CDR3 sequence is 15 residues long. The germline gives CDR1 LNHDA, CDR2 SQIVND (reference sequence). CDR3 protein: CASSPLGSSNQPQHF. CDR3 DNA sequence: TGTGCCAGTAGTCCCCTCGGGTCTAGCAATCAGCCCCAGCATTTT.

The chain combines TRBV5-6 with TRBJ2-5; tentative D call: TRBD2 (5 bases). Germline V gene sequence: CDR1 SGHDT, CDR2 YYEEEE. V was cut by 4 bases and J by 1 base, with 14 bases left in between. The CDR3 sequence is 15 residues long. CDR3 sequence: CASSRRVDSQETQYF. The CDR3 DNA reads as TGTGCCAGCAGCCGAAGGGTGGACTCCCAAGAGACCCAGTACTTC.

The chain links TRBV5-4 to TRBJ1-1, with TRBD1 as a possible D gene (5 bases). Trimming removed 0 bases from V and 1 base from J, with 7 bases in between. CDR1 SGHNT and CDR2 YYREEE come from the germline V gene (reference sequence). The CDR3 contains 14 residues. The CDR3 here is CASSLAGQNTEAFF. The CDR3 DNA reads TGTGCCAGCAGCTTGGCCGGACAGAACACTGAAGCTTTCTTT.